This T cell receptor (beta chain) was sequenced for a study of cytomegalovirus exposure and HLA in healthy donors (TCRdb year 2017). Study-wide context: According to an earlier analysis of 587 of the donors, about 170 million T cells yielded 117 million unique TCR beta sequences and 250 to 350 Gb of sequence data. An early release covering some 640 HLA-typed donors comprised roughly 300 gigabases of sequencing data and some 79 million unique TCR sequences. The genetic ancestry cluster associated with self-reported Caucasian donors included around 76% of the roughly 400 genotyped donors. The study was designed to test whether signatures of past pathogen exposure could be identified by cataloging public T cell receptors. The study used immunosequencing to profile the T cell repertoires of 600 to 850 subjects and linked those repertoires to cytomegalovirus serostatus. In addition to the first cohort of several hundred subjects, a separate validation cohort of under 150 different subjects was used. The study combined high-throughput TCR immunosequencing, statistical association of individual TCRs with disease status, and machine learning to predict cytomegalovirus infection status. A later analysis re-examined previously published TCR beta repertoires from just over 650 donors and added high-resolution HLA genotyping to investigate patterns of TCR occurrence. The later analysis used no new phenotypic data to find candidate immune exposures, relying instead on TCR beta sequences and their occurrence across donors. In an earlier analysis of 587 of the donors, high-throughput TCR beta sequencing was used to judge whether each TCR beta V gene segment behaved as functional or pseudogenic. Donor age, sex, ethnicity and CMV serostatus were compiled alongside the repertoire data. In a later genetic analysis, genome-wide SNP genotypes for about 55% of the roughly 670 donors were used, and that subset was treated as a discovery cohort. All discovery cohort repertoires had been generated using a single sequencing platform. Class I and class II HLA loci were covered by the typing at four-digit resolution. The number of typed donors differed by locus: roughly 629-630 for A, B, C, DRB1 and DQB1; approximately 520 for DQA1; 606 for DPA1; and roughly 490 for DPB1. Roughly 5 DR-DQ haplotypes were handled as single units for association and clustering, since linkage in the cohort was strong. On average, roughly 250,000 unique TCR beta nucleotide sequences were sequenced per donor among some 430 genotyped donors of the cohort, with roughly 18% of those sequences being non-productive.

Libraries came from the immunoSEQ multiplex PCR assay. For the multiplex PCR, a mixture combining 60 forward primers for TCR Vbeta segments and 13 reverse primers for TCR Jbeta segments was used. The CDR3 region of rearranged TCR beta genes was amplified from genomic DNA by a multiplex PCR assay. On the Illumina HiSeq System, the amplified TCR beta libraries were sequenced as 87-base-pair reads. Under the source paper's analysis protocol: A later analysis tallied some 79 million unique TCR beta chains across the 700 or so repertoires, and some 10 million of those chains were shared by two or more donors. Raw reads were error-corrected and collapsed into unique sequences with a nearest-neighbor algorithm that merged closely related sequences to remove PCR and sequencing errors. V, D and J gene segments were assigned by aligning CDR3 sequences to IMGT reference sequences. Each retained sequence needed at least a six-nucleotide match to both a V gene segment and a J gene segment. Rearrangements were called productive when the CDR3 lacked stop codons and stayed in frame with V and J; all others were non-productive. Following IMGT convention, CDR3 was defined as the stretch from the second conserved V-encoded cysteine to the conserved J-encoded phenylalanine. Sequences without an unambiguous match to a single V gene segment were excluded from the earlier analysis of a few hundred of the donors. An earlier analysis of approximately 590 of the donors called V segments functional above 56.7% productive rearrangements and segregating when the between-donor standard deviation exceeded 5%. A statistical classification framework was developed to diagnose cytomegalovirus status using the catalog of TCR beta chain sequences. In a later analysis, TCR nucleotide sequences were compared against IMGT/GENE-DB human TR gene sequences so that V and J genes could be assigned. In a later analysis, CDR3 sequences and most-parsimonious VDJ recombination scenarios were assigned using the TCRdist pipeline. A later analysis defined each TCR beta chain by its CDR3 amino acid sequence plus V-gene family, and excluded reads lacking a unique V-gene family. In a later analysis, a few hundred highly shared, low-generation-probability nucleotide sequences were removed to address suspected cross-contamination and a sequencing artifact. A later analysis calculated a clonal expansion index for each public chain from normalized within-repertoire ranks of inferred template counts. A later analysis computed generation probabilities with a VDJ recombination model fitted to out-of-frame rearrangements, and checked the results against IGoR. In a later analysis, hypergeometric tests were used to score TCR-TCR, TCR-HLA and TCR-CMV co-occurrence, with a repertoire-size bias correction applied to TCR pairs. False discovery rates were estimated in a later analysis by permuting HLA or CMV assignments 20 times. In a later analysis, co-occurring TCRs were grouped using DBSCAN, with TCRdist sequence similarity added in when clustering inside HLA-allele-positive subsets. Co-occurrence clustering excluded repertoires with fewer than 30,000 or more than 120,000 public chains, plus five with anomalous nucleotide sharing. Here the immuneACCESS table is served through TCRdb, limited to in-frame sequences with V and J called. Missing clones are a known gap in these copies; in checked studies unresolved V genes cover under half, and the rest lacks a known reason. The DNA was the basis for D and trimming; V, J and clone size are from that table. A total of around 40,000 clones appear in this sample, around 69% of them only once. Jointly, the top ten make up around 3.5% of the sample.

Turning to this clone: Its antigen is still unknown. No qualities accompany the bases; no much larger clone lies one base away.

Reading from cysteine to phenylalanine, the CDR3 counts 15 amino acids. The retained sequence is limited to the CDR3, 45 bases, with the frame set at the first base. In the germline V gene (reference sequence), CDR1 corresponds to GTSNPN and CDR2 to SVGIG. V loses 0 bases at its end and J loses 2 bases; junction bases beyond the gene matches: 4. Results the study describes overall, beyond this receptor: A later genetic analysis reported fewer N-insertions in productive TCRs among donors in an Asian-associated ancestry cluster than the roughly 650-donor mean. In a later analysis, HLA-associated TCR beta chains showed more clonal expansion and lower generation probabilities than non-associated chains that were equally common. Several of the top co-occurrence clusters appeared to be linked to parvovirus B19, influenza, CMV and Epstein-Barr virus, according to a later analysis. The cohort was sequenced for TCR beta chains only, and without alpha or paired-chain data the features that could be detected were limited. A few of the identified cytomegalovirus-associated TCR beta chains were confirmed in vitro to be specific for cytomegalovirus antigens. At a false discovery rate of 0.05, a later analysis linked 16,951 TCR beta sequences to specific HLA alleles. When HLA alleles, especially DR and DQ, strongly co-occurred, attributing TCR associations to individual alleles was difficult. CMV serostatus was the only immune exposure information available for the cohort. A cluster of highly shared sequence variants was judged likely to represent a technical artifact of the sequencing pipeline. Some IMGT-functional V segments, including TRBV6-2 and TRBV6-3, could not be distinguished by the 87-base-pair reads and were therefore excluded. A further reported finding was that TCR beta sequences accurately predicted the HLA-A and HLA-B alleles for most subjects in the first cohort. The classifier was reported to diagnose cytomegalovirus status with high specificity and sensitivity in both the original and validation cohorts. Correlated functional status among segregating V segments might reflect linkage disequilibrium, but an unknown experimental factor could not be ruled out. Sequencing depth was assumed to be roughly uniform across donors in the presence/absence analyses, though that assumption may not hold. The earlier analysis of about 600 of the donors excluded fewer than 20 rarely observed V segments, including chromosome 9 orphons, because counts were too low. While some public TCRs were present in many individuals, most TCR sequences turned up only very rarely across donors. The authors suggested that the approach could potentially be extended to other disease states and immunological phenotypes. An association between a missense DCLRE1C variant and V-gene and J-gene trimming of TCR beta chains was found in a later genetic analysis and replicated in an independent cohort. In an earlier analysis of about 600 of the donors, most TCR beta V segments appeared in productive rearrangements about 87% or about 30% of the time, broadly matching IMGT annotations. In a later analysis, the rate of TCR association differed among HLA loci, with DRB1 alleles having the most associated TCRs and HLA-C alleles having the fewest. The study gave a list of more than 150 TCR beta chains associated with cytomegalovirus. A later analysis found that most CMV-associated TCR beta chains appeared HLA-restricted, with HLA associations seemingly driven largely by CMV exposure. Because some donors lacked HLA typing at each locus, the association tests relied only on the typed subset.

The cohort consisted of 600 to 750 healthy bone marrow donors. At the time of sampling, all cohort members were nominally healthy, though unrecorded immune exposures were likely present. The donor was CMV seronegative and was included in the group of around 320 seronegative cohort members. A peripheral blood sample was collected from each donor, and TCR beta sequencing was performed on peripheral blood mononuclear cells. The Qiagen DNeasy Blood Extraction Kit was used to extract genomic DNA from the blood cell samples. The rearrangement joined TRBV30 to TRBJ1-5; the junction holds 7 bases that match TRBD1. The sequence was collected from a woman aged 30 to 39 in good health and CMV-seronegative. Sequencing was done on a sample of PBMCs. The DNA reads TGTGCCTGGAGTGTTCCAGGGGGAGGCAATCAGCCCCAGCATTTT. Its protein reads: CAWSVPGGGNQPQHF.